The entry below gives a single T cell receptor (beta chain) sequence along with its context. What it binds is unknown. V was shortened by 6 bases and J by 4 bases, with 21 bases between the two germline ends. This CDR3 has 16 amino acids. CDR1 and CDR2 from the germline V gene are MNHEY and SVGAGI. The data stem from a study of post-analysis software for immune sequencing data. For the study at large: Recorded subtypes: relapsing-remitting, secondary progressive, progressive-relapsing; some patients unannotated. Findings of the study overall: Those samples that were prepared in the same batch co-clustered strongly by F measure. There was significantly lower normalized Chao1 diversity in multiple sclerosis patients than in controls. TRBV segments more frequent in patients than in controls numbered about 5 and included TRBV5-6, TRBV5-1 and TRBV20-1.

Presence of unique molecular identifiers characterized the TCR beta cDNA libraries. Input populations of roughly 1 to 10 million T cells gave rise to some 500,000 cDNA molecules. Each CDR3 protein gets one entry after TCRdb re-called the PCR reads with MiXCR. The sample records hundreds of thousands of distinct CDR3 sequences, 25% to 30% being singletons. This clonotype originated in a girl aged 5-17 years with multiple sclerosis. Specimen: blood. The chain carries TRBV6-5 and TRBJ1-2; the D gene is possibly TRBD1 (6 bases). Written as DNA, the CDR3 is TGTGCCAGCAGACCTGGTATCGGGGGGCCGGGCTATGGCTACACCTTC. Translating gives CASRPGIGGPGYGYTF.